This T cell receptor beta chain was identified during a study of OX40 agonist ivuxolimab in advanced cancers. Study information: The patients' treatment was ivuxolimab, an agonistic anti-OX40 (CD134) antibody. Three individuals attained partial responses, comprising one hepatocellular carcinoma case and two cutaneous melanoma cases. General study findings and limits: In the 0.1-3.0 mg/kg groups, partial responders showed among the lowest expansion. Both blood CD4+ and CD8+ T cells showed clonal growth by week 6 at 0.1 to 3.0 mg/kg.

This clone occurred a few times. Its specificity is not known. Looked up from germline, CDR1 is PRHDT and CDR2 is FYEKMQ (reference sequence). V shed 5 bases, J shed 2 bases, and the junction held 5 bases outside the gene matches. The CDR3 loop spans 15 amino acids. The repertoire was sequenced with immunoSEQ multiplex PCR; TCRdb's copy has only in-frame clones and lacks some. The profile shows tens of thousands of clones, 77% of them singletons. The sequence came from an adult with an advanced solid tumor such as melanoma, head and neck, liver or kidney cancer. This chain joins TRBV13 and TRBJ2-7, with 11 bases that match TRBD2. This specimen consisted of CD4+ or CD8+ T cells sorted from blood, obtained in a trial of the OX40 agonist ivuxolimab. The CDR3 is CASSPLAGAAYEQYF. CDR3 nucleotide sequence: TGTGCCAGCAGCCCACTAGCGGGAGCGGCCTACGAGCAGTACTTC. The entire variable domain, with the rest obtained from reference TRBV13 and TRBJ2-7, is as follows: AAGVIQSPRHLIKEKRETATLKCYPIPRHDTVYWYQQGPGQDPQFLISFYEKMQSDKGSIPDRFSAQQFSDYHSELNMSSLELGDSALYFCASSPLAGAAYEQYFGPGTRLTVT.